The rows below give T cell receptor beta chains drawn from one sample of a study of radiotherapy plus CTLA-4 blockade in lung cancer. The method was immunoSEQ multiplex PCR; TCRdb's version includes in-frame clones alone and lacks a portion of them. Of 30,000 to 40,000 clones listed, roughly 70% are singletons. The material was peripheral blood, obtained from a patient treated with radiotherapy plus ipilimumab. All receptors come from a human donor with non-small cell lung cancer that progressed on radiotherapy plus ipilimumab. The CDR3 runs from the conserved cysteine through the conserved F or W. The order of the fields is clone size, D gene, J gene, V gene, CDR3 DNA, CDR3 protein. A D gene is named only where the DNA matches it firmly. Not all rows give a size; the values are once, few, many and, for expanded clones, a class.

clone size: -
D gene: -
J gene: TRBJ2-1
V gene: TRBV28
CDR3 DNA: TGTGCCAGCAGTTTGGCCGTACTTGACCTCCAGTTCTTC
CDR3 protein: CASSLAVLDLQFF

clone size: -
D gene: TRBD1
J gene: TRBJ1-5
V gene: TRBV5-7
CDR3 DNA: TGTGCCAGCAGCCCCCGAGTCCCGGGACAGGGGACCGGTAGCCAGCCCCAGCATTTT
CDR3 protein: CASSPRVPGQGTGSQPQHF

clone size: few
D gene: TRBD1
J gene: TRBJ2-1
V gene: TRBV2
CDR3 DNA: TGTGCCAGCAGTGAGTGGGCAGGGGGCGGCAATGAGCAGTTCTTC
CDR3 protein: CASSEWAGGGNEQFF

clone size: -
D gene: -
J gene: TRBJ2-2
V gene: TRBV2
CDR3 DNA: TGTGCCAGCAGTGAAGCGCCTTATACAGGGACCGGGGAGCTGTTTTTT
CDR3 protein: CASSEAPYTGTGELFF

clone size: -
D gene: -
J gene: TRBJ2-2
V gene: TRBV9
CDR3 DNA: TGTGCCAGCAGCCCCCCAGAGACCGGGGAGCTGTTTTTT
CDR3 protein: CASSPPETGELFF

clone size: -
D gene: -
J gene: TRBJ2-1
V gene: TRBV4-2
CDR3 DNA: TGTGCCAGCAGCCAAGAGCGGCTAGCTGGGGGTGAGCAGTTCTTC
CDR3 protein: CASSQERLAGGEQFF

clone size: -
D gene: -
J gene: TRBJ2-5
V gene: TRBV28
CDR3 DNA: TGTGCCAGCGGAGAAGTGGGGGGCAGGGAGACCCAGTACTTC
CDR3 protein: CASGEVGGRETQYF

clone size: -
D gene: TRBD2
J gene: TRBJ2-7
V gene: TRBV7-3
CDR3 DNA: TGTGCCAGCAGCTTCGGGACTAGCGGGATCTACGAGCAGTACTTC
CDR3 protein: CASSFGTSGIYEQYF

clone size: once
D gene: -
J gene: TRBJ2-4
V gene: TRBV29-1
CDR3 DNA: TGCAGCGTTGAAACTGGGTTTCACATTCAGTACTTC
CDR3 protein: CSVETGFHIQYF

clone size: -
D gene: -
J gene: TRBJ2-7
V gene: TRBV7-3
CDR3 DNA: TGTGCCAGCAGCCCCCCAGGGTCGTACGAGCAGTACTTC
CDR3 protein: CASSPPGSYEQYF

clone size: -
D gene: TRBD1
J gene: TRBJ1-1
V gene: TRBV28
CDR3 DNA: TGTGCCAGCAGTGATGTCCTATTCTCTCCGGGACAGGGCAGTGAAGCTTTCTTT
CDR3 protein: CASSDVLFSPGQGSEAFF

clone size: once
D gene: -
J gene: TRBJ2-7
V gene: TRBV7-6
CDR3 DNA: TGTGCCAGCAGCTTATCCCAGGGCCGCGAGCAGTACTTC
CDR3 protein: CASSLSQGREQYF

clone size: -
D gene: -
J gene: TRBJ1-6
V gene: TRBV4-3
CDR3 DNA: TGCGCCAGCAGCCAACGGGAAAGTTCACCCCTCCACTTT
CDR3 protein: CASSQRESSPLHF

clone size: -
D gene: TRBD1
J gene: TRBJ1-1
V gene: TRBV5-1
CDR3 DNA: TGCGCCAGCAGCTACTCAGGGGGACAGAACACTGAAGCTTTCTTT
CDR3 protein: CASSYSGGQNTEAFF

clone size: -
D gene: -
J gene: TRBJ2-1
V gene: TRBV6-5
CDR3 DNA: TGTGCCAGCAGAGACAGCAATGAGCAGTTCTTC
CDR3 protein: CASRDSNEQFF

clone size: -
D gene: TRBD2
J gene: TRBJ2-7
V gene: TRBV6-5
CDR3 DNA: TGTGCCAGCAGTTTGGGCGGGGGTACCTACGAGCAGTACTTC
CDR3 protein: CASSLGGGTYEQYF

clone size: -
D gene: -
J gene: TRBJ1-2
V gene: TRBV10-2
CDR3 DNA: TGCGCCAGCAGGGATATCAGTGAAGGCTATGGCTACACCTTC
CDR3 protein: CASRDISEGYGYTF

clone size: -
D gene: TRBD1
J gene: TRBJ1-3
V gene: TRBV6-6
CDR3 DNA: TGTGCCAGCAGTTATGGACAGGGGGCATCTGGAAACACCATATATTTT
CDR3 protein: CASSYGQGASGNTIYF

clone size: -
D gene: TRBD1
J gene: TRBJ2-7
V gene: TRBV9
CDR3 DNA: TGTGCCAGCAGCCCCTCCGGGACAGCCTACGAGCAGTACTTC
CDR3 protein: CASSPSGTAYEQYF

clone size: -
D gene: -
J gene: TRBJ2-7
V gene: TRBV18
CDR3 DNA: TGTGCCAGCTCAGCTACAGGGAGCGGCTACGAGCAGTACTTC
CDR3 protein: CASSATGSGYEQYF

clone size: -
D gene: -
J gene: TRBJ2-1
V gene: TRBV28
CDR3 DNA: TGTGCCAGCAGTTCCTCAAGGACTGGATGGAAAGAGCAGTTCTTC
CDR3 protein: CASSSSRTGWKEQFF

clone size: -
D gene: TRBD1
J gene: TRBJ2-1
V gene: TRBV6-9
CDR3 DNA: TGTGCCAGCAGCTACGGACAGGGTTACAATGAGCAGTTCTTC
CDR3 protein: CASSYGQGYNEQFF

clone size: -
D gene: -
J gene: TRBJ2-6
V gene: TRBV19
CDR3 DNA: TGTGCCAGTAGTCATCGGGCCAACGTCCTGACTTTC
CDR3 protein: CASSHRANVLTF

clone size: -
D gene: TRBD1
J gene: TRBJ2-1
V gene: TRBV6-1
CDR3 DNA: TGTGCCAGCGCCGGGACAGTGGCCTACAATGAGCAGTTCTTC
CDR3 protein: CASAGTVAYNEQFF

clone size: -
D gene: TRBD2
J gene: TRBJ2-7
V gene: TRBV28
CDR3 DNA: TGTGCCAGCAGTTTCCTGACTAGCGGGACCTCTCCCGAGCAGTACTTC
CDR3 protein: CASSFLTSGTSPEQYF

clone size: -
D gene: TRBD1
J gene: TRBJ1-2
V gene: TRBV5-6
CDR3 DNA: TGTGCCAGCAGTTCACCCACTACAGGGGGCTATGGCTACACCTTC
CDR3 protein: CASSSPTTGGYGYTF

clone size: -
D gene: -
J gene: TRBJ1-6
V gene: TRBV30
CDR3 DNA: TGTGCCTGGAGTTTAACGGAGGATTCACCCCTCCACTTT
CDR3 protein: CAWSLTEDSPLHF

clone size: -
D gene: -
J gene: TRBJ2-7
V gene: TRBV6-6
CDR3 DNA: TGTGCCAGCAGTTACTCCCCAAAGACAGGAGAGTACGAGCAGTACTTC
CDR3 protein: CASSYSPKTGEYEQYF

clone size: -
D gene: -
J gene: TRBJ1-2
V gene: TRBV5-8
CDR3 DNA: TGTGCCAGCAGCTTGGGTCCCTCCGGCCGGGGCTACACCTTC
CDR3 protein: CASSLGPSGRGYTF

clone size: few
D gene: -
J gene: TRBJ1-4
V gene: TRBV7-9
CDR3 DNA: TGTGCCAGCAGTCCACAGAGGACTAATGAAAAACTGTTTTTT
CDR3 protein: CASSPQRTNEKLFF

clone size: -
D gene: TRBD2
J gene: TRBJ2-3
V gene: TRBV5-1
CDR3 DNA: TGCGCCAGCAGCTTGGGGCGGCGGGGGGATACGCAGTATTTT
CDR3 protein: CASSLGRRGDTQYF

clone size: -
D gene: -
J gene: TRBJ2-1
V gene: TRBV6-1
CDR3 DNA: TGTGCCTCCCTACGGAGCTCCTACAATGAGCAGTTCTTC
CDR3 protein: CASLRSSYNEQFF

clone size: -
D gene: -
J gene: TRBJ2-2
V gene: TRBV4-3
CDR3 DNA: TGCGCCAGCAGCCAAGAGAAGGCGGGGACCGGGGAGCTGTTTTTT
CDR3 protein: CASSQEKAGTGELFF

clone size: -
D gene: -
J gene: TRBJ2-3
V gene: TRBV5-1
CDR3 DNA: TGCGCCAGCAGCTATCAGCGGCCCAGGACAGATACGCAGTATTTT
CDR3 protein: CASSYQRPRTDTQYF

clone size: -
D gene: -
J gene: TRBJ2-3
V gene: TRBV9
CDR3 DNA: TGTGCCAGCAGCGTTGATCAGGGAGATACGCAGTATTTT
CDR3 protein: CASSVDQGDTQYF

clone size: -
D gene: TRBD1
J gene: TRBJ2-1
V gene: TRBV6-5
CDR3 DNA: TGTGCCAGCAGTCGCGACAGGGTCGAGCAGTTCTTC
CDR3 protein: CASSRDRVEQFF

clone size: -
D gene: -
J gene: TRBJ2-7
V gene: TRBV2
CDR3 DNA: TGTGCCAGCACCCTCTCCCCCGGGGACGAGCAGTACTTC
CDR3 protein: CASTLSPGDEQYF

clone size: once
D gene: -
J gene: TRBJ1-1
V gene: TRBV14
CDR3 DNA: TGTGCCAGCAGCCAAACGCAGACGAACACTGAAGCTTTCTTT
CDR3 protein: CASSQTQTNTEAFF

clone size: -
D gene: TRBD2
J gene: TRBJ2-1
V gene: TRBV7-9
CDR3 DNA: TGTGCCACCTCGGGACTAGCTTTTGGGAATGAGCAGTTCTTC
CDR3 protein: CATSGLAFGNEQFF

clone size: once
D gene: TRBD1
J gene: TRBJ2-5
V gene: TRBV5-4
CDR3 DNA: TGTGCCAGCAGCGTAAAGACAGGGGAAGAGACCCAGTACTTC
CDR3 protein: CASSVKTGEETQYF

clone size: -
D gene: TRBD1
J gene: TRBJ1-5
V gene: TRBV28
CDR3 DNA: TGTGCCAGCAGTTTAAGGACAGGGAATCAGCCCCAGCATTTT
CDR3 protein: CASSLRTGNQPQHF

clone size: -
D gene: -
J gene: TRBJ2-3
V gene: TRBV11-2
CDR3 DNA: TGTGCCAGCAGCCCCCAAGGGAGCGGGACAGATACGCAGTATTTT
CDR3 protein: CASSPQGSGTDTQYF

clone size: -
D gene: -
J gene: TRBJ1-1
V gene: TRBV2
CDR3 DNA: TGTGCTAGCACCTTGGGGAAGGTGCACACTGAAGCTTTCTTT
CDR3 protein: CASTLGKVHTEAFF

clone size: -
D gene: -
J gene: TRBJ2-7
V gene: TRBV6-6
CDR3 DNA: TGTGCCAGCACCCCGACAGGCGGCGAAAACGAGCAGTACTTC
CDR3 protein: CASTPTGGENEQYF

clone size: once
D gene: -
J gene: TRBJ2-3
V gene: TRBV11-2
CDR3 DNA: TGTGCCAGCAGCTTACAGGGGGGCGACGGAGATACGCAGTATTTT
CDR3 protein: CASSLQGGDGDTQYF

clone size: -
D gene: -
J gene: TRBJ2-7
V gene: TRBV28
CDR3 DNA: TGTGCCAGCAGTTCCCCTTTGACCGAGCAGTACTTC
CDR3 protein: CASSSPLTEQYF

clone size: few
D gene: -
J gene: TRBJ2-3
V gene: TRBV9
CDR3 DNA: TGTGCCAGCAGCGGGGGCCTTTCTAGGGCAGATACGCAGTATTTT
CDR3 protein: CASSGGLSRADTQYF

clone size: -
D gene: -
J gene: TRBJ2-7
V gene: TRBV18
CDR3 DNA: TGTGCCAGCTCAGTGGCGGAGACCTACGAGCAGTACTTC
CDR3 protein: CASSVAETYEQYF

clone size: -
D gene: TRBD1
J gene: TRBJ1-1
V gene: TRBV7-9
CDR3 DNA: TGTGCCAGCAGCGACCGGGACAGGGAAGGTAACCCTGAAGCTTTCTTT
CDR3 protein: CASSDRDREGNPEAFF

clone size: -
D gene: TRBD1
J gene: TRBJ1-1
V gene: TRBV6-1
CDR3 DNA: TGTGCCAGCAGTCCGACAGGGGGAGCGGGCACTGAAGCTTTCTTT
CDR3 protein: CASSPTGGAGTEAFF

clone size: -
D gene: -
J gene: TRBJ1-2
V gene: TRBV2
CDR3 DNA: TGTGCCAGCAGTGAAGCCCCGACGGTACAGTATGGCTACACCTTC
CDR3 protein: CASSEAPTVQYGYTF

clone size: -
D gene: -
J gene: TRBJ2-3
V gene: TRBV7-7
CDR3 DNA: TGTGCCAGCAGCTTAACTTACGGCACAGATACGCAGTATTTT
CDR3 protein: CASSLTYGTDTQYF

clone size: -
D gene: TRBD1
J gene: TRBJ1-6
V gene: TRBV9
CDR3 DNA: TGTGCCAGCAGCGTAGACAGGGGTGGTTCACCCCTCCACTTT
CDR3 protein: CASSVDRGGSPLHF

clone size: -
D gene: TRBD1
J gene: TRBJ2-7
V gene: TRBV5-4
CDR3 DNA: TGTGCCAGCAGCTTGGAGACAGGGGACAAGCAGTACTTC
CDR3 protein: CASSLETGDKQYF

clone size: -
D gene: TRBD2
J gene: TRBJ2-1
V gene: TRBV18
CDR3 DNA: TGTGCCAGCTCACCACCTAGCGGGAGAGGGGCCTACAATGAGCAGTTCTTC
CDR3 protein: CASSPPSGRGAYNEQFF

clone size: -
D gene: -
J gene: TRBJ2-1
V gene: TRBV25-1
CDR3 DNA: TGTGCCAGCAGTGAAAGAACTAGCCCCTACAATGAGCAGTTCTTC
CDR3 protein: CASSERTSPYNEQFF

clone size: -
D gene: TRBD1
J gene: TRBJ2-7
V gene: TRBV7-8
CDR3 DNA: TGTGCCAGCAGTCTAGGGACAGGGTTGACCTCCTACGAGCAGTACTTC
CDR3 protein: CASSLGTGLTSYEQYF

clone size: -
D gene: TRBD2
J gene: TRBJ2-5
V gene: TRBV29-1
CDR3 DNA: TGCAGCGTCAGGGGACTAGCGGGGGGCGGGTACCAAGAGACCCAGTACTTC
CDR3 protein: CSVRGLAGGGYQETQYF

clone size: -
D gene: -
J gene: TRBJ2-2
V gene: TRBV28
CDR3 DNA: TGTGCCAGCAGTTTGGACGGGAAGAACACCGGGGAGCTGTTTTTT
CDR3 protein: CASSLDGKNTGELFF